This TCR beta chain came from a study of tumor-infiltrating T cells and Merkel cell polyomavirus (dated by TCRdb to about 2017). General notes on the study: In Merkel cell carcinoma patients, the study investigated CD8+ T cells specific for the Merkel cell polyomavirus KLL epitope. Disease stage at presentation varied among the patients, and patient follow-up lasted a median of roughly three years, ranging from about 1.1 to 6.0 years. Patient treatments varied, were not standardized, and included chemotherapy, radiation and immunotherapies. In 14 to 15 samples, KLL-tetramer-sorted cells taken from blood or tumor-infiltrating lymphocytes underwent TRB sequencing, as did 11 to 12 matched whole-tumor samples. The majority of whole-tumor samples consisted of approximately 26-micron curls cut from formalin-fixed, paraffin-embedded tissue blocks. Across the study, one tumor sample was a frozen nodal tumor digest and one was a flash-frozen core biopsy of a metastasis. The paper's findings and limits, for the study overall: A significant MCC-specific survival advantage (P = 0.0051) was associated with a greater number of unique KLL-specific clonotypes in tumors (about 5-110 vs 0-3). Significantly improved MCC-specific survival was associated with a higher fraction of KLL-specific T cells within tumors (roughly 1.9-18% versus about 0-0.15%). KLL-specific TRB repertoires were diverse and largely private, with only one public clonotype among 380 or so unique sequences, shared by two patients. One limitation of the study is the small sample size (n ≈ eleven patients). Because the study covered only a single viral epitope, T cells targeting other Merkel cell polyomavirus epitopes were not captured.

Robust positive staining for Merkel cell polyomavirus Large T antigen was observed by immunohistochemistry in the tumors of all patients. The study included approximately 11 Merkel cell carcinoma patients who had robust KLL-tetramer+ populations, above 0.04% of CD8+ T cells, in blood and/or cultured TIL. Every patient was Caucasian, and patient ages ranged from roughly 50 to 80 years, with a median of roughly 60 years. Lymph node tumors were analyzed for patients with unknown primaries who presented with nodal disease, or when insufficient primary tissue was available. About this clone: This receptor's antigen is unknown. Qualities for individual bases were not recorded, and no much larger clone is one base off.

Counted from cysteine to phenylalanine, this CDR3 has 15 amino acids. Only the CDR3 part of the read is kept: 45 bases, read in frame from the first base. The germline V and J ends show losses of 2 bases and 2 bases respectively, and no gene match explains 8 bases of the junction. The germline V gene (reference sequence) gives CDR1 as GTSNPN and CDR2 as SVGIG. The library came from the immunoSEQ multiplex PCR assay. Genomic DNA extraction, TRB sequencing and normalization were carried out by Adaptive Biotechnologies (Seattle, WA). The published analysis was carried out like this. Clonality was computed as one minus Shannon entropy of productive TRB sequences normalized by log2 of unique productive sequences. KLL-specific clonotypes in tumors were identified by matching TCRbeta CDR3 amino acid sequences to those from the tetramer-sorted sample of each patient. In its TCRdb copy, this immuneACCESS table keeps in-frame sequences only and misses some clones. Where compared with another copy, unresolved V genes explain less than half of these, and the others have no known cause. From that table come the V and J calls and clone size; the DNA was used to work out D and trimming. This sample holds approximately 2,000 clones; approximately 98% were observed only once. In total, the top ten clones hold about 2.5% of the sample.

The clonotype originates from a man between 65 and 85 years old with Merkel cell carcinoma. Sequenced: lymph node tissue. The chain links TRBV30 with TRBJ1-1; 7 central nucleotides agree with TRBD1. The CDR3 in this case is CAWSNFGTANTEAFF. The DNA sequence is TGTGCCTGGAGTAACTTCGGGACAGCCAACACTGAAGCTTTCTTT.